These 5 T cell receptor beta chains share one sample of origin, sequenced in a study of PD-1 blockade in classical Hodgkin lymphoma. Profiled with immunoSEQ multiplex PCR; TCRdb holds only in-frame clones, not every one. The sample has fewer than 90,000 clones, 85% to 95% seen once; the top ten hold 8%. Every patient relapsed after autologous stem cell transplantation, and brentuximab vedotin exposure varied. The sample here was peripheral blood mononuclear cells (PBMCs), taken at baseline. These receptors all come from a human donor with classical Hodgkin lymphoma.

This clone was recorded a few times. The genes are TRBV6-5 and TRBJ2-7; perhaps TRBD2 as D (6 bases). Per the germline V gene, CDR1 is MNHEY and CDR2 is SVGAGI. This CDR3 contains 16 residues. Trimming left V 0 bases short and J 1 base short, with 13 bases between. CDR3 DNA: TGTGCCAGCAGTTACTCAGGCGGGAAATCTTCCTACGAGCAGTACTTC. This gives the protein CASSYSGGKSSYEQYF.

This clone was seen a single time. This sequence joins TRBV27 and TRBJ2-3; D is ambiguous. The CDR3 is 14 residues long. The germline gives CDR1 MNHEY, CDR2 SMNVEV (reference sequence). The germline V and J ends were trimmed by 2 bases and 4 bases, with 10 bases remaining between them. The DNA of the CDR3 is TGTGCCAGCAGTTTAGCCCGCGAGTCAGATACGCAGTATTTT. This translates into CASSLARESDTQYF.

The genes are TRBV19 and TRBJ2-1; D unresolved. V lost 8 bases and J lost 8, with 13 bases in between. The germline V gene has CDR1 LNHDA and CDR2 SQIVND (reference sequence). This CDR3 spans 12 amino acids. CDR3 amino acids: CASGFGAHEQFF. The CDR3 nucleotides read TGTGCCAGTGGATTTGGTGCGCATGAGCAGTTCTTC.

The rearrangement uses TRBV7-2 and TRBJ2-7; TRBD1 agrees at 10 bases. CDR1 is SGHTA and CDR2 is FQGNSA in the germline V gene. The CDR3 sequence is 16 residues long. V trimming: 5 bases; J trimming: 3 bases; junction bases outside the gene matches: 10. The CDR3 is CASSPVDRGFDYEQYF. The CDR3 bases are TGTGCCAGCAGCCCCGTGGACAGGGGGTTTGACTACGAGCAGTACTTC.

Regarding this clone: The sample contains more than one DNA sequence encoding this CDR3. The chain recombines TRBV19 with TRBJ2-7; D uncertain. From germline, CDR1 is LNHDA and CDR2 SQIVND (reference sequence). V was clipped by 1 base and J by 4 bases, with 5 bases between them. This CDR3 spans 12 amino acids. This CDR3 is CASSIVGYEQYF. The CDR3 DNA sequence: TGTGCCAGTAGTATAGTTGGGTACGAGCAGTACTTC.